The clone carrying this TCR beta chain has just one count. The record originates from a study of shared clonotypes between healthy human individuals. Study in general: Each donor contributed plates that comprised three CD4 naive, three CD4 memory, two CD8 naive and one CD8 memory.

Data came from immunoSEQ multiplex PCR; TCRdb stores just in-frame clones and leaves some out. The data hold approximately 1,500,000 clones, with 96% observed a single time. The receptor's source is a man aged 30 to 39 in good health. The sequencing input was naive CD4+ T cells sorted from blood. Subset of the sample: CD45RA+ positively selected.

The chain's CDR3 is CASSIPTTFEAFF. The CDR3 region has the DNA TGTGCCAGTAGTATACCCACGACTTTTGAAGCTTTCTTT. The V gene is TRBV19, the J gene TRBJ1-1; the D is unclear. Germline values: CDR1 LNHDA, CDR2 SQIVND (reference sequence). This CDR3 contains 13 residues. V gave up 2 bases and J gave up 7 bases, with 11 bases separating them.